The clone carrying this TCR beta chain showed up just a few times. Antigen specificity is unknown. The record originates from a study of identical twins. Template switching added a universal primer site; cDNA carried unique molecular identifiers. MiXCR, applied by TCRdb to the 5' RACE reads, yields one record per CDR3 protein. This sample carries about 810,000 distinct CDR3 sequences, roughly an eighth of them seen once, and the ten largest clones take 1.5% to 2%. Germline CDR1 PRHDT, CDR2 FYEKMQ (reference sequence). Trimming took off 5 bases at V and 13 bases at J, with 14 bases between the two ends. This CDR3 has 11 residues. Healthy Caucasians provided all donations. Points from the study as a whole: Twins' excess sharing was less marked for out-of-frame beta sequences. Cord blood's abundant beta clonotypes had fewer insertions, unlike memory repertoires.

The data were also submitted as part of a second study, on yellow fever vaccine responses in identical twins.

Sequenced material: PBMCs. The clonotype comes from a woman aged 18-29 years in good health. The chain has TRBV13 and TRBJ2-5; perhaps TRBD1 as D (5 bases). CDR3 sequence (DNA): TGTGCCAGCAGCGGAACAGGTGGACGGTACTTC. Its translation is CASSGTGGRYF.